The next 31 T cell receptor beta chains were all read from a single sample in a study of neoadjuvant anti-PD-1 for oral cavity cancer. Profiled with immunoSEQ multiplex PCR; TCRdb holds only in-frame clones, not every one. The sample includes 10,000 to 15,000 clones, roughly three fifths of them seen just once. The sequences come from PBMCs, collected before nivolumab (anti-PD-1) treatment. The source is a person between 40 and 85 years old with oral cavity squamous cell carcinoma.

The V and J genes are TRBV6-5 and TRBJ1-5; D uncertain. V lost 5 bases, J lost 7 bases, and 9 bases lay in between. Germline V gives CDR1 MNHEY, CDR2 SVGAGI. This CDR3 has 12 amino acids. CDR3 coding DNA: TGTGCCAGCAGTCGGGTGGACCAGCCCCAGCATTTT. The encoded protein is CASSRVDQPQHF.

The chain joins TRBV5-4 to TRBJ1-1; 9 nucleotides align to TRBD1. V shed 3 bases, J shed 7 bases, and the junction held 7 bases outside the gene matches. The CDR3 totals 14 residues. The germline V gene has CDR1 SGHNT and CDR2 YYREEE (reference sequence). The CDR3 protein is CASSSGVTGGEAFF. In DNA, the CDR3 is TGTGCCAGCAGCTCCGGAGTGACAGGGGGTGAAGCTTTCTTT.

This clone has more than one count but fewer than ten. The chain employs TRBV5-4 and TRBJ1-2; no definite D call. The germline V gene has CDR1 SGHNT and CDR2 YYREEE (reference sequence). The CDR3 covers 16 residues. V shed 0 bases and J shed 0 bases, with 12 bases lying between them. The CDR3 DNA is TGTGCCAGCAGCTTGGCCGGGAGCTCAACTAACTATGGCTACACCTTC. Protein sequence: CASSLAGSSTNYGYTF. Full variable domain (rest looked up from reference TRBV5-4 and TRBJ1-2): ETGVTQSPTHLIKTRGQQVTLRCSSQSGHNTVSWYQQALGQGPQFIFQYYREEENGRGNFPPRFSGLQFPNYSSELNVNALELDDSALYLCASSLAGSSTNYGYTFGSGTRLTVV.

V is TRBV18 and J is TRBJ1-4; no clear D. The CDR3 contains 13 residues. From germline, CDR1 is KGHSH and CDR2 LQKENI. The ends were cut back, 2 bases at V and 13 bases at J, with 14 bases in the middle. The chain's CDR3 is CASSPYGEQGLFF. CDR3 nucleotide sequence: TGTGCCAGCTCACCATACGGGGAACAAGGACTGTTTTTT.

The chain is built from TRBV29-1 and TRBJ2-5; 8 positions agree with TRBD2. The V segment lost 7 bases and the J segment 2 bases; nucleotides outside the gene matches: 9. Germline-derived CDR1 and CDR2 are SQVTM and ANQGSEA. The CDR3 spans 14 residues. CDR3: CSATGRVVQETQYF. CDR3 bases: TGCAGCGCTACCGGGAGGGTAGTTCAAGAGACCCAGTACTTC.

J is TRBJ2-2 and V is TRBV5-1; 9 nucleotides align to TRBD1. The length of the CDR3 is 14 residues. V lost 6 bases, J lost 7 bases, and 7 bases stayed unmatched. CDR1 and CDR2 (germline): SGHRS, YFSETQ. CDR3 in DNA: TGCGCCAGCACCCGGGACAGGGAGGTCGGGGAGCTGTTTTTT. Its translation is CASTRDREVGELFF. Full variable domain (remainder filled in from reference TRBV5-1 and TRBJ2-2): KAGVTQTPRYLIKTRGQQVTLSCSPISGHRSVSWYQQTPGQGLQFLFEYFSETQRNKGNFPGRFSGRQFSNSRSEMNVSTLELGDSALYLCASTRDREVGELFFGEGSRLTVL.

J is TRBJ2-3 and V is TRBV9; no definite D call. The CDR3 has 12 residues. The V and J ends lost 0 bases and 6 bases respectively, with 5 bases between them. Germline V gene sequence: CDR1 SGDLS, CDR2 YYNGEE. The CDR3 nucleotides are TGTGCCAGCAGCGTAGCCGGTGATACGCAGTATTTT. Amino acid sequence: CASSVAGDTQYF. The full variable domain, in which reference TRBV9 and TRBJ2-3 provide the parts outside the CDR3, is DSGVTQTPKHLITATGQRVTLRCSPRSGDLSVYWYQQSLDQGLQFLIQYYNGEERAKGNILERFSAQQFPDLHSELNLSSLELGDSALYFCASSVAGDTQYFGPGTRLTVL.

The V and J genes are TRBV29-1 and TRBJ2-3; no definite D call. Germline CDR1 SQVTM, CDR2 ANQGSEA. With 3 bases removed from V and 0 bases from J, the gap between germline ends came to 4 bases. The CDR3 runs to 12 residues. Here the CDR3 reads CSVDGSTDTQYF. CDR3 nucleotide sequence: TGCAGCGTTGATGGCAGCACAGATACGCAGTATTTT.

V gene TRBV29-1 combines with J gene TRBJ2-3, with 7 bases fitting TRBD2. Germline V gene sequence: CDR1 SQVTM, CDR2 ANQGSEA. CDR3 length equals 14 residues. V lost 1 base to trimming and J lost 6 bases; unmatched junction nucleotides: 7. Here the CDR3 reads CSVEGTRRGDTQYF. The CDR3 bases are TGCAGCGTTGAAGGGACTAGGCGGGGGGATACGCAGTATTTT.

This rearrangement joins TRBV12-5 to TRBJ2-3; unclear D gene. The CDR3 length is 17 residues. V lost 9 bases to trimming and J lost 1 base, with 23 bases between them. Germline V gene lookup returns CDR1 LGHNT and CDR2 FRNRAP. CDR3 region: CASPPPRAAIRTDTQYF. The CDR3 DNA sequence: TGTGCTAGCCCACCTCCCCGGGCGGCTATACGCACAGATACGCAGTATTTT.

This clone was observed a handful of times. This chain links TRBV2 with TRBJ2-6, with D possibly being TRBD1 or TRBD2 (5 bases each). Looked up from germline, CDR1 is SNHLY and CDR2 is FYNNEI. The CDR3 length is 15 residues. Trimming left V 6 bases short and J 0 bases short, with 9 bases between. The CDR3 bases are TGTGCCAGCAGGAGGGACGGCTCTGGGGCCAACGTCCTGACTTTC. This translates into CASRRDGSGANVLTF.

This clone was recorded once. This chain connects TRBV7-9 to TRBJ2-3, with D perhaps being TRBD1 or TRBD2 (5 bases each). The CDR3 runs 13 residues. The germline CDR1 and CDR2 sequences are SEHNR and FQNEAQ (reference sequence). V was pared by 1 base and J by 8 bases, with 10 bases between. The CDR3 bases are TGTGCCAGCAGCTTAGGGGGGTTAGCTACGCAGTATTTT. It is translated as CASSLGGLATQYF. Complete variable domain (other parts from reference TRBV7-9 and TRBJ2-3): DTGVSQNPRHKITKRGQNVTFRCDPISEHNRLYWYRQTLGQGPEFLTYFQNEAQLEKSRLLSDRFSAERPKGSFSTLEIQRTEQGDSAMYLCASSLGGLATQYFGPGTRLTVL.

The chain joins TRBV15 to TRBJ2-4; possible D gene TRBD2, 5 bases. The CDR3 runs to 15 residues. Germline assignment: CDR1 LNHNV and CDR2 YYDKDF (reference sequence). The ends were cut back, 3 bases at V and 5 bases at J, with 14 bases in the middle. CDR3 DNA sequence: TGTGCCACCAGCAGGTTGAGCGGTTCGCAAAACATTCAGTACTTC. It translates to CATSRLSGSQNIQYF.

This clone was recorded a few times. The chain employs TRBV5-1 and TRBJ2-7; D gene ambiguous. Germline values: CDR1 SGHRS, CDR2 YFSETQ. The CDR3 sequence is 12 residues long. V shed 6 bases and J shed 2 bases, with 9 bases lying between them. CDR3 bases: TGCGCCAGCAACCAACCACCCTACGAGCAGTACTTC. Translation gives CASNQPPYEQYF.

On this clone itself: Sequence at one end of the junction differs from germline and may be a read error. The rearrangement joins TRBV7-7 to TRBJ2-2; 9 bases line up with TRBD2. Germline V gene sequence: CDR1 SSHAT, CDR2 FNYEAQ (reference sequence). The CDR3 covers 15 residues. The CDR3 bases are TGTGCTAGCAGCTTTGGACTAGCGACGACCGGGGAGCTGTTTTTT. This encodes CASSFGLATTGELFF.

This rearrangement joins TRBV6-1 to TRBJ1-5; no reliable D call. The germline V gene encodes CDR1 MNHNS and CDR2 SASEGT. Between the trimmed V and J ends, which lost 1 base and 0 bases, there was a span of 4 bases. The CDR3 extends over 14 amino acids. This CDR3 reads CASSEVYSNQPQHF. The CDR3 DNA sequence: TGTGCCAGCAGTGAAGTGTATAGCAATCAGCCCCAGCATTTT.

This chain joins TRBV11-2 and TRBJ2-3; D may match TRBD1 or TRBD2 (7 bases each). Germline CDR1 and CDR2: SGHAT and FQNNGV. V was trimmed by 4 bases and J by 7 bases, leaving 21 bases between them. The CDR3 length is 16 residues. CDR3 sequence (DNA): TGTGCCAGCAGCTCGCCCAAAGGGACAGCGGGAAATACGCAGTATTTT. It is translated as CASSSPKGTAGNTQYF.

V is TRBV27 and J is TRBJ2-6; D could derive from TRBD1 or TRBD2 (5 bases each). The V gene's germline CDR1 is MNHEY and CDR2 SMNVEV (reference sequence). Trimming removed 1 base at V and 0 bases at J, with 7 bases between. The CDR3 has 16 amino acids. The CDR3: CASSLWGSSGANVLTF. The CDR3 DNA reads TGTGCCAGCAGTTTATGGGGGAGCTCTGGGGCCAACGTCCTGACTTTC.

The rearrangement uses TRBV28 and TRBJ1-6; no clear D. The V end lost 3 bases, the J end lost 7 bases, and 13 bases lay between the germline ends. The germline V gene encodes CDR1 MDHEN and CDR2 SYDVKM. The CDR3 is 15 amino acids. The CDR3 region is CASSFTGSGNSPLHF. CDR3 coding DNA: TGTGCCAGCAGTTTCACTGGGAGCGGGAATTCACCCCTCCACTTT.

This clone was counted between two and nine times. V is TRBV4-1 and J is TRBJ2-2; unclear D gene. With 1 base removed from V and 1 base from J, the gap between germline ends came to 7 bases. CDR3 length: 15 residues. Per the germline V gene, CDR1 is MGHRA and CDR2 is YSYEKL. The CDR3 loop is CASSQVLKNTGELFF. The CDR3 DNA reads as TGCGCCAGCAGCCAAGTCCTGAAGAACACCGGGGAGCTGTTTTTT.

J is TRBJ1-5 and V is TRBV7-2; D is unclear. Trimming stripped 4 bases from V and 4 bases from J, with 11 bases between. This CDR3 has 14 residues. The V gene's germline CDR1 is SGHTA and CDR2 FQGNSA. CDR3 sequence reads: CASSSGSTNQPQHF. The CDR3 region has the DNA TGTGCCAGCAGCTCGGGGAGCACGAATCAGCCCCAGCATTTT.

The chain is built from TRBV5-1 and TRBJ2-3, with TRBD2 matching over 7 bases. V was pared by 4 bases and J by 0 bases, with 8 bases of the junction left unmatched. CDR3 length: 16 amino acids. CDR1 is SGHRS, CDR2 YFSETQ, per germline. This CDR3 is CASSPRTRGSTDTQYF. CDR3 sequence (DNA): TGCGCCAGCAGCCCGCGGACGCGGGGGAGCACAGATACGCAGTATTTT.

This clone was recorded a few times. The rearrangement uses TRBV18 and TRBJ1-1; 7 nucleotides match TRBD1. This CDR3 region has 14 residues. J lost 1 base, V lost 6 bases, and 5 bases had no gene match. Germline loops: CDR1 KGHSH, CDR2 LQKENI. The CDR3 loop is CASSPGQRNTEAFF. In nucleotides, the CDR3 is TGTGCCAGCTCCCCGGGACAGAGGAACACTGAAGCTTTCTTT.

This chain connects TRBV5-1 to TRBJ1-1; D remains unclear. V lost 1 base to trimming and J lost 1 base, with 11 bases between them. Germline CDR1 reads SGHRS; CDR2 reads YFSETQ. This CDR3 contains 15 residues. The CDR3 is CASSLYGQENTEAFF. As DNA, the CDR3 is TGCGCCAGCAGCTTGTATGGGCAGGAGAACACTGAAGCTTTCTTT.

J is TRBJ2-2 and V is TRBV27; no reliable D call. Looked up from germline, CDR1 is MNHEY and CDR2 is SMNVEV (reference sequence). With 3 bases removed from V and 7 bases from J, the gap between germline ends came to 6 bases. The CDR3 runs 12 residues. In DNA, the CDR3 is TGTGCCAGCAGTTTCCCCGGCGGGGAGCTGTTTTTT. Protein: CASSFPGGELFF.

The genes are TRBV9 and TRBJ1-1; the D gene is possibly TRBD1 (6 bases). Germline V gives CDR1 SGDLS, CDR2 YYNGEE. CDR3 length: 16 amino acids. Trimming pared 3 bases from V and 2 bases from J, leaving 17 bases between. CDR3 DNA sequence: TGTGCCAGCAGCGGTCACCCGACAGGAACTAACACTGAAGCTTTCTTT. Translation gives CASSGHPTGTNTEAFF.

The chain uses TRBV7-8 and TRBJ2-2, with D unresolved. Trimming removed 4 bases from V and 7 bases from J, with 7 bases in between. There are 12 residues in the CDR3. The germline V gene has CDR1 SGHVS and CDR2 FQNEAQ. This chain's CDR3 is CASSSDVGELFF. The CDR3 bases are TGTGCCAGCAGCTCCGATGTCGGGGAGCTGTTTTTT.

This chain connects TRBV28 to TRBJ1-1; no definite D call. Germline CDR1 and CDR2: MDHEN and SYDVKM. The V end lost 3 bases, the J end lost 3 bases, and 2 bases lay between the germline ends. The CDR3 consists of 11 residues. The CDR3 DNA reads as TGTGCCAGCAGTTTTCACACTGAAGCTTTCTTT. As protein: CASSFHTEAFF.

J is TRBJ2-1 and V is TRBV6-5, with 9 bases that match TRBD2. There are 12 residues in the CDR3. J lost 9 bases, V lost 10 bases, and 7 bases had no gene match. The V gene's germline CDR1 is MNHEY and CDR2 SVGAGI. This chain's CDR3 is CATLSGSGEQFF. CDR3 nucleotides: TGTGCCACCCTTAGCGGGAGCGGTGAGCAGTTCTTC.

The CDR3 nucleotides read TGTGCCAGCAGCCCGGGACAGGGCTACGAGCAGTACTTC. It specifies CASSPGQGYEQYF. J is TRBJ2-7 and V is TRBV7-7, with 9 nucleotides matching TRBD1. This CDR3 has 13 residues. Unmatched junction bases numbered 2, after V lost 5 bases and J lost 3 bases. The germline V gene has CDR1 SSHAT and CDR2 FNYEAQ (reference sequence).

This chain connects TRBV9 to TRBJ2-3, with no clear D. Germline V gives CDR1 SGDLS, CDR2 YYNGEE. Trimming took 2 bases from V and 3 from J, leaving 10 bases between them. The CDR3 sequence is 14 residues long. The CDR3 DNA reads as TGTGCCAGCAGCGTGCTGGCAAAGACAGATACGCAGTATTTT. It translates to CASSVLAKTDTQYF.